The 21 T cell receptor beta chains presented below share a single source sample, sequenced in a study of T-cell reconstitution after alpha-beta-depleted transplantation in children. A TCRbeta library incorporating unique molecular identifiers was prepared. TCRdb analysed the PCR reads with MiXCR anew, one entry per CDR3 protein. The sample consists of more than 15,000 distinct CDR3 sequences, 4.5% to 6.5% of them appearing once. Sequences were derived from PBMCs, sampled before TCRalphabeta/CD19-depleted stem cell transplant. These TCRs come from a boy aged 10-17 years with acute lymphoblastic leukemia, due to receive a stem cell transplant.

This clonotype was seen at least ten times. The J gene is TRBJ2-1, the V gene TRBV5-1, with D possibly matching TRBD2 (6 bases). Trimming stripped 4 bases from V and 7 bases from J, with 12 bases between. Germline loops: CDR1 SGHRS, CDR2 YFSETQ. The length of the CDR3 is 13 residues. This CDR3 is CASSPPGVNEQFF. In DNA, the CDR3 is TGCGCCAGCAGCCCACCGGGGGTAAATGAGCAGTTCTTC.

By proportion, this clonotype is medium-sized. The chain employs TRBV4-2 and TRBJ1-5; D ambiguous. Germline loops: CDR1 LGHNA, CDR2 YNFKEQ. The CDR3 has 15 residues. Trimming removed 0 bases from V and 3 bases from J, with 9 bases in between. CDR3 sequence (DNA): TGTGCCAGCAGCCAAGACGGGCGGTACAATCAGCCCCAGCATTTT. The encoded protein is CASSQDGRYNQPQHF.

This clonotype was recorded many times. This chain uses TRBV7-2 with TRBJ1-3; TRBD1 aligns across 8 bases. V gave up 5 bases and J gave up 2 bases; unmatched junction bases: 5. Germline values: CDR1 SGHTA, CDR2 FQGNSA. This CDR3 spans 15 amino acids. The CDR3: CASSTGTGTGNTIYF. The DNA for the CDR3 is TGTGCCAGCAGCACCGGGACAGGAACTGGAAACACCATATATTTT. The whole variable domain, remainder taken from reference TRBV7-2 and TRBJ1-3, is GAGVSQSPSNKVTEKGKDVELRCDPISGHTALYWYRQSLGQGLEFLIYFQGNSAPDKSGLPSDRFSAERTGGSVSTLTIQRTQQEDSAVYLCASSTGTGTGNTIYFGEGSWLTVV.

Many counts were recorded for this clonotype. V is TRBV6-5 and J is TRBJ2-1; D gene unclear. The V end was cut by 2 bases, the J end by 6 bases, with 11 bases between. Germline lookup yields CDR1 MNHEY and CDR2 SVGAGI. The CDR3 loop spans 14 amino acids. The CDR3 protein is CASSYLQTTNEQFF. CDR3 DNA sequence: TGTGCCAGCAGTTACCTACAGACCACCAATGAGCAGTTCTTC.

In this sample, this clonotype turned up many times. The chain is built from TRBV2 and TRBJ2-2, with D perhaps matching TRBD1 or TRBD2 (5 bases each). Germline-derived CDR1 and CDR2 are SNHLY and FYNNEI. V dropped 7 bases and J dropped 5 bases, with 8 bases sitting between them. The CDR3 consists of 12 residues. CDR3 DNA sequence: TGTGCCAGCATCTGGGGGACCGGGGAGCTGTTTTTT. It yields the protein CASIWGTGELFF. The complete variable domain, with remaining parts taken from reference TRBV2 and TRBJ2-2, reads EPEVTQTPSHQVTQMGQEVILRCVPISNHLYFYWYRQILGQKVEFLVSFYNNEISEKSEIFDDQFSVERPDGSNFTLKIRSTKLEDSAMYFCASIWGTGELFFGEGSRLTVL.

This clonotype was recorded many times. The genes are TRBV18 and TRBJ2-1, with TRBD1 matching over 8 bases. Germline trimming cut 5 bases from V and 9 bases from J; bases unmatched to any gene: 9. Per the germline V gene, CDR1 is KGHSH and CDR2 is LQKENI. The CDR3 extends over 14 amino acids. The DNA for the CDR3 is TGTGCCAGCTCAACCGACAGGGGAACGATTGAGCAGTTCTTC. Protein product: CASSTDRGTIEQFF. Variable domain in full (rest from reference TRBV18 and TRBJ2-1): NAGVMQNPRHLVRRRGQEARLRCSPMKGHSHVYWYRQLPEEGLKFMVYLQKENIIDESGMPKERFSAEFPKEGPSILRIQQVVRGDSAAYFCASSTDRGTIEQFFGPGTRLTVL.

This clonotype has a count of ten or more. The V call is TRBV7-2, the J call TRBJ2-1, with TRBD2 matching 11 bases. The ends lost 5 bases at V and 9 bases at J; junction bases unmatched: 9. In germline, CDR1 is SGHTA, CDR2 FQGNSA. The CDR3 totals 15 residues. The CDR3 nucleotides read TGTGCCAGCAGCCCAATAGCGGGAGGGCCCGGTGAGCAGTTCTTC. Amino acid sequence: CASSPIAGGPGEQFF.

The table lists this clonotype with many counts. The genes are TRBV29-1 and TRBJ1-3; no firm D call. The CDR3 length is 14 residues. Looked up from germline, CDR1 is SQVTM and CDR2 is ANQGSEA. Trimming left V 5 bases short and J 4 bases short, with 15 bases between. The CDR3 DNA sequence: TGCAGCGTTATAGAAACAGCCCGCGGAAACACCATATATTTT. This codes for CSVIETARGNTIYF.

The chain has TRBV12-3 or TRBV12-4 and TRBJ2-6; 12 nucleotides agree with TRBD2. The CDR3 has 18 amino acids. J was trimmed by 4 bases and V by 11 bases; bases with no gene match: 15. CDR3: CALSLNLAGGRGANVLTF. The DNA for the CDR3 is TGTGCCCTCAGTCTCAATCTAGCGGGGGGGCGCGGGGCCAACGTCCTGACTTTC.

This clonotype is judged medium-sized (0.01 to 0.1%). The V gene is TRBV7-3, the J gene TRBJ1-6, with D unresolved. Germline CDR1 is SGHTA and CDR2 is FQGTGA. The V gene lost 4 bases and the J gene lost 6 bases, with 7 bases spanning the gap. The CDR3 runs 13 residues. This chain's CDR3 is CASSSYSNSPLHF. The CDR3 nucleotides are TGTGCCAGCAGCTCCTACTCTAATTCACCCCTCCACTTT. The variable domain in full, completed from reference TRBV7-3 and TRBJ1-6, reads GAGVSQTPSNKVTEKGKYVELRCDPISGHTALYWYRQSLGQGPEFLIYFQGTGAADDSGLPNDRFFAVRPEGSVSTLKIQRTERGDSAVYLCASSSYSNSPLHFGNGTRLTVT.

This clonotype was counted many times. This chain uses TRBV5-1 with TRBJ1-2, with D unresolved. Germline lookup yields CDR1 SGHRS and CDR2 YFSETQ. This CDR3 is 13 amino acids long. V shed 2 bases and J shed 5 bases, with 10 bases lying between them. This CDR3 reads CASSFGDRYGYTF. For the CDR3, the DNA is TGCGCCAGCAGCTTCGGGGATCGGTATGGCTACACCTTC.

This clonotype was detected many times. The chain has TRBV5-6 and TRBJ2-1; TRBD1 matches 8 bases. The CDR3 contains 15 residues. CDR1 and CDR2 from the germline V gene are SGHDT and YYEEEE. Germline trimming cut 2 bases from V and 6 bases from J; bases unmatched to any gene: 7. CDR3 residues: CASSFIGQGSNEQFF. Written as DNA, the CDR3 is TGTGCCAGCAGCTTTATCGGACAGGGTAGCAATGAGCAGTTCTTC.

This clonotype is medium-sized in the sample. The rearrangement joins TRBV4-1 to TRBJ2-7; D tentatively reads TRBD1 or TRBD2 (5 bases each). Trimming removed 3 bases at V and 3 bases at J, with 15 bases between. The germline CDR1 and CDR2 sequences are MGHRA and YSYEKL. The CDR3 consists of 15 residues. In DNA form, the CDR3 reads TGCGCCAGCAGCCATGTACCGGGACCCATCTACGAGCAGTACTTC. This translates into CASSHVPGPIYEQYF.

This clonotype was detected ten times or more. This chain links TRBV5-1 with TRBJ1-4; D is undetermined. Germline V gene lookup returns CDR1 SGHRS and CDR2 YFSETQ. Trimming left V 4 bases short and J 14 bases short, with 18 bases between. This CDR3 is built from 13 residues. The CDR3 sequence is CASSPPLEEVLFF. CDR3 nucleotides: TGCGCCAGCAGCCCCCCCCTCGAAGAGGTCCTGTTTTTT.

This clonotype was detected a few times. The chain links TRBV12-3 or TRBV12-4 to TRBJ2-2, with 9 bases matching TRBD2. The CDR3 is 17 amino acids. V lost 11 bases and J lost 7; bases outside the gene matches: 20. The CDR3 is CAFSLLLGGRDYGELFF. The CDR3 DNA follows: TGTGCCTTCAGTTTATTGTTGGGCGGGAGGGACTACGGGGAGCTGTTTTTT.

There are many counts of this clonotype. The rearrangement links TRBV7-9 to TRBJ2-1; D is possibly TRBD2 (6 bases). The germline V gene encodes CDR1 SEHNR and CDR2 FQNEAQ (reference sequence). V was pared by 1 base and J by 0 bases, with 10 bases between. The CDR3 covers 16 residues. In DNA, the CDR3 is TGTGCCAGCAGCTTAGAGTGGGGGGTCTCCTACAATGAGCAGTTCTTC. Its protein product is CASSLEWGVSYNEQFF. Full variable domain (missing parts from reference TRBV7-9 and TRBJ2-1): DTGVSQNPRHKITKRGQNVTFRCDPISEHNRLYWYRQTLGQGPEFLTYFQNEAQLEKSRLLSDRFSAERPKGSFSTLEIQRTEQGDSAMYLCASSLEWGVSYNEQFFGPGTRLTVL.

The chain uses TRBV30 and TRBJ2-6; TRBD2 is a possible D gene (5 bases). Germline V gene sequence: CDR1 GTSNPN, CDR2 SVGIG (reference sequence). The V end was cut by 5 bases, the J end by 0 bases, with 17 bases between. The CDR3 has 17 amino acids. The CDR3 is CAWGGWPIPSGANVLTF. CDR3 sequence (DNA): TGTGCCTGGGGAGGTTGGCCCATCCCCTCTGGGGCCAACGTCCTGACTTTC. Variable domain in full (rest from reference TRBV30 and TRBJ2-6): SQTIHQWPATLVQPVGSPLSLECTVEGTSNPNLYWYRQAAGRGLQLLFYSVGIGQISSEVPQNLSASRPQDRQFILSSKKLLLSDSGFYLCAWGGWPIPSGANVLTFGAGSRLTVL.

This clonotype occurred many times. CDR3 region: CASSQTIRTNQPQHF. The DNA of the CDR3 is TGCGCCAGCAGCCAAACCATACGGACCAATCAGCCCCAGCATTTT. J is TRBJ1-5 and V is TRBV4-1; D is uncertain. Trimming removed 2 bases from V and 3 bases from J, with 11 bases in between. Germline CDR1 and CDR2: MGHRA and YSYEKL. The length of the CDR3 is 15 residues.

This clonotype was counted many times. This sequence joins TRBV21-1 and TRBJ2-7; TRBD1, as called in the table, went unchecked against the DNA. TRBV21-1 is deemed a pseudogene. The CDR3 has 13 residues. CDR3 protein: CASSKEGVVEQYF. The CDR3 DNA reads TGTGCCAGCAGCAAAGAGGGCGTAGTCGAGCAGTACTTC.

V gene TRBV20-1 combines with J gene TRBJ2-4; D may be TRBD1 (5 bases). The germline gives CDR1 DFQATT, CDR2 SNEGSKA (reference sequence). Trimming stripped 0 bases from V and 3 bases from J, with 6 bases between. CDR3 size: 13 residues. CDR3 protein: CSARETDKNIQYF. The CDR3 DNA follows: TGCAGTGCTAGAGAGACAGACAAAAACATTCAGTACTTC.

The rearrangement uses TRBV15 and TRBJ1-5; no reliable D call. The ends were cut back, 4 bases at V and 3 bases at J, with 13 bases in the middle. The CDR3 spans 15 residues. The germline gives CDR1 LNHNV, CDR2 YYDKDF (reference sequence). CDR3 loop: CATSTGRKFNQPQHF. The CDR3 region has the DNA TGTGCCACCAGCACCGGACGGAAATTCAATCAGCCCCAGCATTTT.